These 27 T cell receptor beta chains were sequenced from one sample in a study of CD49a tissue-resident CD8 T cells in human skin. Data came from immunoSEQ multiplex PCR; TCRdb stores just in-frame clones and leaves some out. The table shows around 1,500 clones, with roughly 70% occurring only once. Sequenced sample: CLA- CD8+ effector memory T cells sorted from blood. The receptors come from a human donor in good health.

The rearrangement links TRBV5-6 to TRBJ2-3, with 11 nucleotides matching TRBD1. Germline V lookup: CDR1 SGHDT, CDR2 YYEEEE. V was clipped by 5 bases and J by 2 bases; unmatched bases: 7. This CDR3 has 16 residues. CDR3 nucleotide sequence: TGTGCCAGCAGGACAGGGACAGGGGGACTCACAGATACGCAGTATTTT. It codes for CASRTGTGGLTDTQYF.

This chain uses TRBV27 with TRBJ2-1; maybe TRBD1 (5 bases). The CDR3 totals 16 residues. V lost 5 bases to trimming and J lost 1 base, with 15 bases between them. Germline loops: CDR1 MNHEY, CDR2 SMNVEV (reference sequence). The CDR3 nucleotides are TGTGCCAGCAGTCCCAGGGTAATAGCTTCCTACAATGAGCAGTTCTTC. It codes for CASSPRVIASYNEQFF.

The chain links TRBV15 to TRBJ2-3, with TRBD1 as a possible D gene (5 bases). The CDR3 totals 15 residues. Germline CDR1 LNHNV, CDR2 YYDKDF (reference sequence). The V end lost 6 bases, the J end lost 2 bases, and 15 bases lay between the germline ends. CDR3 DNA sequence: TGTGCCACCAGTAAGGGGCCGACTGTCACAGATACGCAGTATTTT. Translating gives CATSKGPTVTDTQYF.

The gene calls are TRBV7-6 and TRBJ2-5; 11 nucleotides match TRBD2. The last part of the DNA fits TRBJ2-7 better; the J call may be wrong. Germline CDR1 and CDR2: SGHVS and FNYEAQ. The CDR3 totals 16 residues. The CDR3 DNA reads as TGTGCCAGCAGCATGGGACTAGCGGAGAGTCCCTACGAGCAGTACTTC. It specifies CASSMGLAESPYEQYF.

The chain uses TRBV7-9 and TRBJ1-1; 9 bases line up with TRBD1. Germline CDR1 SEHNR, CDR2 FQNEAQ (reference sequence). The CDR3 runs 16 residues. Trimming at V came to 5 bases and at J to 4 bases, leaving 11 bases not matched to a gene. The CDR3 protein is CASSTSYRGQGTEAFF. CDR3 sequence (DNA): TGTGCCAGCAGCACCAGCTACAGGGGGCAGGGCACTGAAGCTTTCTTT.

The chain carries TRBV19 and TRBJ1-2; 9 bases agree with TRBD1. Germline CDR1 reads LNHDA; CDR2 reads SQIVND (reference sequence). V shed 7 bases, J shed 6 bases, and the junction held 9 bases outside the gene matches. This CDR3 contains 14 residues. The DNA of the CDR3 is TGTGCCAGTATTTCCGGGACAGGGCAGGATGGCTACACCTTC. This encodes CASISGTGQDGYTF.

This clone was seen just once. The V gene is TRBV7-9, the J gene TRBJ2-1, with 7 positions matching TRBD2. V was pared by 5 bases and J by 2 bases, with 6 bases of the junction left unmatched. Germline CDR1 and CDR2: SEHNR and FQNEAQ (reference sequence). This CDR3 has 15 amino acids. The CDR3 bases are TGTGCCAGCAGCCCGAACAGCGGGACCTACAATGAGCAGTTCTTC. Protein sequence: CASSPNSGTYNEQFF.

Only a few counts were recorded for this clone. This chain connects TRBV6-4 to TRBJ2-3; tentatively, D is TRBD1 (6 bases). There are 13 residues in the CDR3. Germline CDR1 MRHNA, CDR2 SNTAGT. V was cut by 4 bases and J by 1 base, with 6 bases left in between. This CDR3 is CASSAGGTDTQYF. The CDR3 DNA follows: TGTGCCAGCAGTGCAGGGGGCACAGATACGCAGTATTTT.

This clone was counted a single time. The chain is built from TRBV4-3 and TRBJ2-1; D perhaps matches TRBD2 (5 bases). CDR1 and CDR2 (germline): LGHNA, YSLEER. The CDR3 loop spans 15 amino acids. The ends were cut back, 0 bases at V and 6 bases at J, with 12 bases in the middle. CDR3 sequence reads: CASSQDVGGINEQFF. CDR3 coding DNA: TGCGCCAGCAGCCAAGATGTCGGAGGTATCAATGAGCAGTTCTTC.

The chain uses TRBV4-1 and TRBJ2-7; the match to TRBD1 covers 8 bases. V trimming: 0 bases; J trimming: 5 bases; junction bases outside the gene matches: 6. This CDR3 contains 15 residues. Germline loops: CDR1 MGHRA, CDR2 YSYEKL. CDR3 region: CASSQDFPTGDEQYF. The CDR3 bases are TGCGCCAGCAGCCAAGATTTCCCGACAGGGGACGAGCAGTACTTC.

As to this clone: A far bigger clonotype differs at one base, so this is likely a read error. This sequence joins TRBV5-8 and TRBJ2-7; TRBD2 aligns across 7 bases. This CDR3 has 15 residues. With 4 bases clipped from V and 2 bases from J, the junction kept 9 bases outside the gene matches. Germline assignment: CDR1 SGHTS and CDR2 YDEGEE. CDR3 nucleotide sequence: TGTGCCAGCAGCCAAGAACTGGCGGGGGCCTACGAGCAGTACTTC. It codes for CASSQELAGAYEQYF. The variable domain in full, completed from reference TRBV5-8 and TRBJ2-7, reads EAGVTQSPTHLIKTRGQQATLRCSPISGHTSVYWYQQALGLGLQFLLWYDEGEERNRGNFPPRFSGRQFPNYSSELNVNALELEDSALYLCASSQELAGAYEQYFGPGTRLTVT.

The chain couples TRBV5-1 to TRBJ2-5; no clear D. The J call is uncertain, as TRBJ2-7 better fits the DNA end. CDR3 length: 15 amino acids. Germline V lookup: CDR1 SGHRS, CDR2 YFSETQ. Here the CDR3 reads CASSLDGSVTYEQYF. The CDR3 DNA follows: TGCGCCAGCAGCTTGGACGGCAGCGTCACCTACGAGCAGTACTTC.

The J gene is TRBJ2-1, the V gene TRBV7-3; 7 nucleotides align to TRBD2. V dropped 2 bases and J dropped 7; count of bases not matched to a gene: 8. The CDR3 consists of 15 residues. Germline CDR1 is SGHTA and CDR2 is FQGTGA. CDR3 bases: TGTGCCAGCAGCTTATGGGCGGGGGAGGAGAATGAGCAGTTCTTC. Translation: CASSLWAGEENEQFF.

This clone counts as large. The chain joins TRBV6-4 to TRBJ2-1, with 11 bases fitting TRBD2. The V gene end was trimmed by 0 bases and the J gene end by 6 bases; junction bases not matched to a gene: 1. Germline V CDR1 and CDR2: MRHNA, SNTAGT. The CDR3 runs to 15 residues. For the CDR3, the DNA is TGTGCCAGCAGTGACTCTAGCGGGGGGGCCAATGAGCAGTTCTTC. Amino acids: CASSDSSGGANEQFF.

V usage is TRBV28 and J usage is TRBJ2-7; tentative D call: TRBD2 (6 bases). Per the germline V gene, CDR1 is MDHEN and CDR2 is SYDVKM. The V end lost 6 bases, the J end lost 2 bases, and 20 bases lay between the germline ends. CDR3 length: 16 residues. CDR3: CASSGGVINLTYEQYF. The CDR3 DNA reads TGTGCCAGCAGCGGAGGGGTCATCAACTTAACCTACGAGCAGTACTTC.

The V gene is TRBV5-1, the J gene TRBJ2-7; D is possibly TRBD2 (7 bases). The CDR3 has 14 amino acids. Trimming pared 2 bases from V and 1 base from J, leaving 10 bases between. Germline values: CDR1 SGHRS, CDR2 YFSETQ. The CDR3 nucleotides are TGCGCCAGCAGCTTAGGGGGGGGGTCCTACGAGCAGTACTTC. It encodes CASSLGGGSYEQYF. Full variable domain (rest looked up from reference TRBV5-1 and TRBJ2-7): KAGVTQTPRYLIKTRGQQVTLSCSPISGHRSVSWYQQTPGQGLQFLFEYFSETQRNKGNFPGRFSGRQFSNSRSEMNVSTLELGDSALYLCASSLGGGSYEQYFGPGTRLTVT.

The chain has TRBV5-4 and TRBJ1-1, with D possibly TRBD1 on 6 matching bases. This CDR3 contains 14 residues. Trimming removed 5 bases from V and 3 bases from J, with 14 bases in between. Germline V gene sequence: CDR1 SGHNT, CDR2 YYREEE (reference sequence). CDR3 DNA: TGTGCCAGCAGATTTACAGGGTTAGACACTGAAGCTTTCTTT. Encoded protein: CASRFTGLDTEAFF.

The chain joins TRBV9 to TRBJ2-1, with 9 bases fitting TRBD2. This CDR3 has 16 amino acids. The J segment lost 1 base and the V segment lost 4 bases, leaving 6 bases of the junction unmatched. Germline lookup yields CDR1 SGDLS and CDR2 YYNGEE. This CDR3 is CASSPWREGSYNEQFF. CDR3 DNA: TGTGCCAGCAGCCCGTGGCGGGAGGGTTCCTACAATGAGCAGTTCTTC.

This clone showed up just a few times. The chain is built from TRBV27 and TRBJ2-1, with D uncertain. The germline CDR1 and CDR2 sequences are MNHEY and SMNVEV (reference sequence). The CDR3 totals 13 residues. Trimming left V 2 bases short and J 6 bases short, with 8 bases between. CDR3 sequence (DNA): TGTGCCAGCAGTTTACAGGTCCCCAATGAGCAGTTCTTC. Its protein product is CASSLQVPNEQFF.

This chain links TRBV7-3 with TRBJ2-7; D call uncertain. The CDR3 has 13 amino acids. V shed 5 bases and J shed 4 bases, with 12 bases lying between them. Germline CDR1 and CDR2: SGHTA and FQGTGA. CDR3 DNA: TGTGCCAGCAGCCCGACACTGGGTTACGAGCAGTACTTC. It codes for CASSPTLGYEQYF.

The rearrangement links TRBV9 to TRBJ2-7; D is undetermined. Trimming stripped 4 bases from V and 2 bases from J, with 10 bases between. The CDR3 is made up of 13 amino acids. In germline, CDR1 is SGDLS, CDR2 YYNGEE. CDR3 nucleotide sequence: TGTGCCAGCAGCCCCGGTAATACCTACGAGCAGTACTTC. Translating gives CASSPGNTYEQYF.

CDR3 region: CASSTWSGDTQYF. CDR3 DNA sequence: TGTGCCAGCAGCACTTGGAGTGGCGATACGCAGTATTTT. The chain recombines TRBV9 with TRBJ2-3; the D is unclear. The CDR3 runs 13 residues. V was trimmed by 4 bases and J by 6 bases, leaving 12 bases between them. Germline CDR1 is SGDLS and CDR2 is YYNGEE.

The rearrangement links TRBV7-3 to TRBJ2-3, with 7 bases aligning to TRBD2. Germline values: CDR1 SGHTA, CDR2 FQGTGA. The CDR3 consists of 16 residues. The V segment lost 5 bases and the J segment 4 bases; nucleotides outside the gene matches: 12. The CDR3 sequence: CASSPIAGGGPDTQYF. In nucleotides, the CDR3 is TGTGCCAGCAGCCCGATAGCGGGTGGGGGACCAGATACGCAGTATTTT.

The chain has TRBV13 and TRBJ1-2; 7 bases agree with TRBD1. Per the germline V gene, CDR1 is PRHDT and CDR2 is FYEKMQ (reference sequence). J gave up 2 bases and V 4 bases, and 7 bases lay outside the gene matches. The length of the CDR3 is 15 residues. The CDR3, as DNA: TGTGCCAGCAGCTCCGGGACAGAGGGGAACTATGGCTACACCTTC. Amino acids: CASSSGTEGNYGYTF.

The V call is TRBV7-8, the J call TRBJ1-4; the D is unclear. V lost 1 base, J lost 4 bases, and 7 bases lay in between. Germline lookup yields CDR1 SGHVS and CDR2 FQNEAQ. The length of the CDR3 is 14 residues. CDR3 loop: CASSLDMFNEKLFF. The CDR3 region has the DNA TGTGCCAGCAGCTTAGATATGTTTAATGAAAAACTGTTTTTT.

This chain joins TRBV5-4 and TRBJ1-2; the D is unclear. V lost 0 bases, J lost 5 bases, and 17 bases lay in between. This CDR3 spans 16 amino acids. CDR1 is SGHNT, CDR2 YYREEE, per germline (reference sequence). The CDR3 reads CASSLGGQVPLYGYTF. CDR3 DNA: TGTGCCAGCAGCTTGGGCGGGCAGGTGCCCTTGTATGGCTACACCTTC.

This chain uses TRBV4-1 with TRBJ1-5; perhaps TRBD1 as D (6 bases). Germline CDR1 reads MGHRA; CDR2 reads YSYEKL. The CDR3 has 15 residues. The V end was cut by 0 bases, the J end by 1 base, with 7 bases between. The CDR3 loop reads CASSQDTGSNQPQHF. The CDR3 DNA reads TGCGCCAGCAGCCAAGATACAGGGAGCAATCAGCCCCAGCATTTT.